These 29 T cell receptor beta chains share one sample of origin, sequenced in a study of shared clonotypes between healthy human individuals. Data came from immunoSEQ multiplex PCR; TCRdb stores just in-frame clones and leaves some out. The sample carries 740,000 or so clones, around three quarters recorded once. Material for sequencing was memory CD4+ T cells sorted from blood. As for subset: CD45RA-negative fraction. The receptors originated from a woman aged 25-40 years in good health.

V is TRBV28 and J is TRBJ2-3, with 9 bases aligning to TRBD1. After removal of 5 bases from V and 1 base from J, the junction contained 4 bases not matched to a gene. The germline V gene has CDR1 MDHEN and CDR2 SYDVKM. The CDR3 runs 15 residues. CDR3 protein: CASSTRTGGTDTQYF. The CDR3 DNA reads TGTGCCAGCAGTACCAGGACAGGGGGCACAGATACGCAGTATTTT.

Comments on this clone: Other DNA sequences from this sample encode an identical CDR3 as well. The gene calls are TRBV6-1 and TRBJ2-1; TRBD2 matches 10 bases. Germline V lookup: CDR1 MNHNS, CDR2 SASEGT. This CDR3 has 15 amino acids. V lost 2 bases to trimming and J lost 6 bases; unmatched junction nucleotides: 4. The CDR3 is CASSERTSGINEQFF. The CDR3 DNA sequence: TGTGCCAGCAGTGAAAGAACTAGCGGGATCAATGAGCAGTTCTTC.

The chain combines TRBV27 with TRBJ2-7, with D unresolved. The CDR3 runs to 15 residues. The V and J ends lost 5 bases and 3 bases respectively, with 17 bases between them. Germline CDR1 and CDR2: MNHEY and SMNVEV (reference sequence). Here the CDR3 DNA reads TGTGCCAGCAGTCAGACTGGTCGGCCCCTCTACGAGCAGTACTTC. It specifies CASSQTGRPLYEQYF.

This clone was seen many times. CDR3 nucleotides: TGTGCCAGCAGTGTAAGGAATGAAAAACTGTTTTTT. Protein sequence: CASSVRNEKLFF. The J gene is TRBJ1-4, the V gene TRBV2; no firm D call. V lost 4 bases to trimming and J lost 5 bases, with 5 bases between them. The CDR3 runs to 12 residues. Looked up from germline, CDR1 is SNHLY and CDR2 is FYNNEI. Looking up the rest from reference TRBV2 and TRBJ1-4 gives the full variable domain: EPEVTQTPSHQVTQMGQEVILRCVPISNHLYFYWYRQILGQKVEFLVSFYNNEISEKSEIFDDQFSVERPDGSNFTLKIRSTKLEDSAMYFCASSVRNEKLFFGSGTQLSVL.

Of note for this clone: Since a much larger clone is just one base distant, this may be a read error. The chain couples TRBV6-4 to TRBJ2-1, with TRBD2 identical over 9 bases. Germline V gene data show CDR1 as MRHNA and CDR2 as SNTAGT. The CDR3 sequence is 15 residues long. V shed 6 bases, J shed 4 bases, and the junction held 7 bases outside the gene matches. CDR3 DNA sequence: TGTGCCAGCAGCGAAAGCGGGAGGTCATACAATGAGCAGTTCTTC. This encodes CASSESGRSYNEQFF.

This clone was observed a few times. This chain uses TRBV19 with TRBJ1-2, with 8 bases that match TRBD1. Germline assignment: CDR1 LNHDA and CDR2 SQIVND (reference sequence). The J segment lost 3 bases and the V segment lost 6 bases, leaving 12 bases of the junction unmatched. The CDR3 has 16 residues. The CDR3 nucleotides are TGTGCCAGTAGCCCCTACAGGGGGAGCGAGTACTATGGCTACACCTTC. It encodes CASSPYRGSEYYGYTF.

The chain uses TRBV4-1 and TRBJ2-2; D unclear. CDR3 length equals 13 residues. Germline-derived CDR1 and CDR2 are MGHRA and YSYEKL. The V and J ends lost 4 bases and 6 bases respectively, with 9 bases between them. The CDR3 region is CASSPVDAGELFF. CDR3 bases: TGCGCCAGCAGCCCAGTCGATGCCGGGGAGCTGTTTTTT.

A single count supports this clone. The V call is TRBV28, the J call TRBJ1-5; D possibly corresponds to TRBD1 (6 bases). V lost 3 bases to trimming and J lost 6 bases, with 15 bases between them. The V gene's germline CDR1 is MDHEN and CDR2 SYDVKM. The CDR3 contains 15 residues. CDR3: CASSLRQVGGQPQHF. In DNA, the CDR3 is TGTGCCAGCAGTTTGCGACAGGTGGGGGGTCAGCCCCAGCATTTT.

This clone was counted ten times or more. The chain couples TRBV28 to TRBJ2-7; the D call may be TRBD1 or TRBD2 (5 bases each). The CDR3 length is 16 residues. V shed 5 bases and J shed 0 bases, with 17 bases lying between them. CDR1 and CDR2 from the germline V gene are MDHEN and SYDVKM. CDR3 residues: CASSLLRAGSSYEQYF. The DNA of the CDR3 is TGTGCCAGCAGTCTCCTACGGGCAGGGAGCTCCTACGAGCAGTACTTC.

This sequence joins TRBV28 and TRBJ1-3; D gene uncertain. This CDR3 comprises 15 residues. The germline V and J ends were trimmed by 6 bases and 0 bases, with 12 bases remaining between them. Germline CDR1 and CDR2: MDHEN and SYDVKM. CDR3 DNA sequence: TGTGCCAGCAGGGGGAGTCTCCACTCTGGAAACACCATATATTTT. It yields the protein CASRGSLHSGNTIYF.

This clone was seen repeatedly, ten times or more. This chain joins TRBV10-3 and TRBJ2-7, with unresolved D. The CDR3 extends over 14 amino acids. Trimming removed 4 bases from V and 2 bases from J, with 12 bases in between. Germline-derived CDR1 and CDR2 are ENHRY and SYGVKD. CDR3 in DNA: TGTGCCATCAGTGCGGGTCGAATTACCTACGAGCAGTACTTC. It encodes CAISAGRITYEQYF.

This CDR3 reads CSGGQDENIQYF. In DNA form, the CDR3 reads TGCAGCGGGGGACAGGACGAAAACATTCAGTACTTC. The chain recombines TRBV29-1 with TRBJ2-4; TRBD1 agrees at 8 bases. Germline trimming cut 7 bases from V and 5 bases from J; bases unmatched to any gene: 4. The CDR3 sequence is 12 residues long. The germline gives CDR1 SQVTM, CDR2 ANQGSEA. Variable domain in full (rest from reference TRBV29-1 and TRBJ2-4): SAVISQKPSRDICQRGTSLTIQCQVDSQVTMMFWYRQQPGQSLTLIATANQGSEATYESGFVIDKFPISRPNLTFSTLTVSNMSPEDSSIYLCSGGQDENIQYFGAGTRLSVL.

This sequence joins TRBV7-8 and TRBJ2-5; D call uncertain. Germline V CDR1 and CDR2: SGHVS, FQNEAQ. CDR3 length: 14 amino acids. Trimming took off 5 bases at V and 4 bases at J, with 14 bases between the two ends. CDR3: CASSQSRSLETQYF. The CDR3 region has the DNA TGTGCCAGCAGCCAGAGTAGGAGTTTAGAGACCCAGTACTTC.

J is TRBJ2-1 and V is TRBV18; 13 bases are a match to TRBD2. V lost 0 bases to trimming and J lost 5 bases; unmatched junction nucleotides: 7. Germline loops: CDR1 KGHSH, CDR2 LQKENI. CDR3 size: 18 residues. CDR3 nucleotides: TGTGCCAGCTCACCACCTCGACTAGCGGGAGGACTCGACAATGAGCAGTTCTTC. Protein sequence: CASSPPRLAGGLDNEQFF.

The CDR3 DNA follows: TGCGCCAGCAGCTTGGGTGGGATTCGGCGGAGCACAGATACGCAGTATTTT. As protein: CASSLGGIRRSTDTQYF. This rearrangement joins TRBV5-1 to TRBJ2-3; D is unclear. The CDR3 runs 17 residues. CDR1 is SGHRS, CDR2 YFSETQ, per germline. V was clipped by 0 bases and J by 0 bases, with 14 bases between them. The variable domain in full, completed from reference TRBV5-1 and TRBJ2-3, reads KAGVTQTPRYLIKTRGQQVTLSCSPISGHRSVSWYQQTPGQGLQFLFEYFSETQRNKGNFPGRFSGRQFSNSRSEMNVSTLELGDSALYLCASSLGGIRRSTDTQYFGPGTRLTVL.

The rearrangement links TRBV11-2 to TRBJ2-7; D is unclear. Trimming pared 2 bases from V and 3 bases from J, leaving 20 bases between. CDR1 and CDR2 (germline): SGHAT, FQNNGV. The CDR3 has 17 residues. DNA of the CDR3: TGTGCCAGCAGCTTAAGTTGGGCCGAGGTTCCCGGCTACGAGCAGTACTTC. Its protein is CASSLSWAEVPGYEQYF.

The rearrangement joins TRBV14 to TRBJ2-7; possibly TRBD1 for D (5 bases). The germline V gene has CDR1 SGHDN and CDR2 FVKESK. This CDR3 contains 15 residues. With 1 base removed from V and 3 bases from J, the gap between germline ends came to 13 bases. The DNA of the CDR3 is TGTGCCAGCAGCCAAGGAAGCCAGGGAAACTACGAGCAGTACTTC. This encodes CASSQGSQGNYEQYF.

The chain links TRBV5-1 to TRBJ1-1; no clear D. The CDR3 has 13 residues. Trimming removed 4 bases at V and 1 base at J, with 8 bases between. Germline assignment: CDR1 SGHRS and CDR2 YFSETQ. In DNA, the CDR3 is TGCGCCAGCAGCGGCGCAGGGAACACTGAAGCTTTCTTT. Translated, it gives CASSGAGNTEAFF.

The CDR3 DNA reads as TGTGCCAGCTCAGGTTCAGGCGCCTACGAGCAGTACTTC. Translation gives CASSGSGAYEQYF. The V and J genes are TRBV18 and TRBJ2-7, with D uncertain. The ends were cut back, 5 bases at V and 2 bases at J, with 10 bases in the middle. This CDR3 region has 13 residues. Looked up from germline, CDR1 is KGHSH and CDR2 is LQKENI.

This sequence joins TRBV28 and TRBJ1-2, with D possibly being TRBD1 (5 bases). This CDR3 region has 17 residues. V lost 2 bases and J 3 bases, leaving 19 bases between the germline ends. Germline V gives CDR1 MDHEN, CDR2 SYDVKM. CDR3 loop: CASSLVQGPAADYGYTF. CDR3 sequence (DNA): TGTGCCAGCAGTTTAGTGCAGGGCCCGGCGGCGGACTATGGCTACACCTTC.

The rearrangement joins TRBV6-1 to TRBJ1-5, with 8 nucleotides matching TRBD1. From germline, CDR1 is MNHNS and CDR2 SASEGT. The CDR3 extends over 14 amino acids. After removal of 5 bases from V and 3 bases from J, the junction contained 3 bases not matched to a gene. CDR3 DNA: TGTGCCAGCAGTTGGGACAGGTTCAATCAGCCCCAGCATTTT. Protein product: CASSWDRFNQPQHF.

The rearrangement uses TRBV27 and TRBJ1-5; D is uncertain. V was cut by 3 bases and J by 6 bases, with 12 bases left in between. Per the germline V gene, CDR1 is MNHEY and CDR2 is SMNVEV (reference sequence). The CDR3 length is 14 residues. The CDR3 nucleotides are TGTGCCAGCAGTTTTCGGGGTAGAAGTCAGCCCCAGCATTTT. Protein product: CASSFRGRSQPQHF.

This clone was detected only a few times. The chain's CDR3 is CASSSYGQGPDTQYF. In nucleotides, the CDR3 is TGTGCCAGCAGCAGCTACGGACAGGGTCCAGATACGCAGTATTTT. The chain recombines TRBV7-9 with TRBJ2-3, with 8 bases that match TRBD1. This CDR3 region has 15 residues. J was trimmed by 4 bases and V by 5 bases; bases with no gene match: 8. Germline V gene data show CDR1 as SEHNR and CDR2 as FQNEAQ (reference sequence).

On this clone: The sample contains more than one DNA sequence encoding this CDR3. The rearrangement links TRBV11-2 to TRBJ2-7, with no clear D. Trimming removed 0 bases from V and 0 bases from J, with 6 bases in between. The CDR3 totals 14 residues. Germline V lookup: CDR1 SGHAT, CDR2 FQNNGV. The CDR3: CASSLERTSYEQYF. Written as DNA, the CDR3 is TGTGCCAGCAGCTTAGAACGGACCTCCTACGAGCAGTACTTC.

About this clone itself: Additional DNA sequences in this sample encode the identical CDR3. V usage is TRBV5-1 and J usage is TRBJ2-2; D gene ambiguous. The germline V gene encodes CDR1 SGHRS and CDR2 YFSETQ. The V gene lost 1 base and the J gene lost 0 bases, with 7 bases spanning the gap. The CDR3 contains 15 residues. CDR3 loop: CASSLTPTNTGELFF. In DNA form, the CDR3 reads TGCGCCAGCAGCTTGACTCCGACGAACACCGGGGAGCTGTTTTTT.

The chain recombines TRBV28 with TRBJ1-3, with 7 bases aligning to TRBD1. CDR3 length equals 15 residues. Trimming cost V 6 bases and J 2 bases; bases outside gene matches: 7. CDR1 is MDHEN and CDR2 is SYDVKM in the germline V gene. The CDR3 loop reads CASSPITGAGNTIYF. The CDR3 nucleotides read TGTGCCAGCAGCCCAATTACAGGGGCTGGAAACACCATATATTTT. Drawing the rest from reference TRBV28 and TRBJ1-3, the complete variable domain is DVKVTQSSRYLVKRTGEKVFLECVQDMDHENMFWYRQDPGLGLRLIYFSYDVKMKEKGDIPEGYSVSREKKERFSLILESASTNQTSMYLCASSPITGAGNTIYFGEGSWLTVV.

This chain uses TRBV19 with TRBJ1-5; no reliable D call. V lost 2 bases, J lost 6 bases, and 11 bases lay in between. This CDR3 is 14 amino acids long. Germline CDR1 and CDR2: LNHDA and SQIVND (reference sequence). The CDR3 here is CASSIRPEGQPQHF. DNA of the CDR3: TGTGCCAGTAGTATAAGGCCGGAGGGTCAGCCCCAGCATTTT.

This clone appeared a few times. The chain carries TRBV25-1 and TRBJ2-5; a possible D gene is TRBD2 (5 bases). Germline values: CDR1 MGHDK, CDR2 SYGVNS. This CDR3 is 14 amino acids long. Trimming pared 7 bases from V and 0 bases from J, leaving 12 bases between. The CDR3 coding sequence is TGTGCCAGCACCCCTTCGGGGTACCAAGAGACCCAGTACTTC. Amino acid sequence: CASTPSGYQETQYF.

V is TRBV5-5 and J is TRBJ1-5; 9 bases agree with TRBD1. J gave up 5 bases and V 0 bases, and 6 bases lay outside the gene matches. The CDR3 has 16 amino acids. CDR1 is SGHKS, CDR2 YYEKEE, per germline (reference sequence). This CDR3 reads CASSLGGTGFDQPQHF. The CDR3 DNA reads TGTGCCAGCAGCTTGGGAGGGACAGGGTTCGATCAGCCCCAGCATTTT.